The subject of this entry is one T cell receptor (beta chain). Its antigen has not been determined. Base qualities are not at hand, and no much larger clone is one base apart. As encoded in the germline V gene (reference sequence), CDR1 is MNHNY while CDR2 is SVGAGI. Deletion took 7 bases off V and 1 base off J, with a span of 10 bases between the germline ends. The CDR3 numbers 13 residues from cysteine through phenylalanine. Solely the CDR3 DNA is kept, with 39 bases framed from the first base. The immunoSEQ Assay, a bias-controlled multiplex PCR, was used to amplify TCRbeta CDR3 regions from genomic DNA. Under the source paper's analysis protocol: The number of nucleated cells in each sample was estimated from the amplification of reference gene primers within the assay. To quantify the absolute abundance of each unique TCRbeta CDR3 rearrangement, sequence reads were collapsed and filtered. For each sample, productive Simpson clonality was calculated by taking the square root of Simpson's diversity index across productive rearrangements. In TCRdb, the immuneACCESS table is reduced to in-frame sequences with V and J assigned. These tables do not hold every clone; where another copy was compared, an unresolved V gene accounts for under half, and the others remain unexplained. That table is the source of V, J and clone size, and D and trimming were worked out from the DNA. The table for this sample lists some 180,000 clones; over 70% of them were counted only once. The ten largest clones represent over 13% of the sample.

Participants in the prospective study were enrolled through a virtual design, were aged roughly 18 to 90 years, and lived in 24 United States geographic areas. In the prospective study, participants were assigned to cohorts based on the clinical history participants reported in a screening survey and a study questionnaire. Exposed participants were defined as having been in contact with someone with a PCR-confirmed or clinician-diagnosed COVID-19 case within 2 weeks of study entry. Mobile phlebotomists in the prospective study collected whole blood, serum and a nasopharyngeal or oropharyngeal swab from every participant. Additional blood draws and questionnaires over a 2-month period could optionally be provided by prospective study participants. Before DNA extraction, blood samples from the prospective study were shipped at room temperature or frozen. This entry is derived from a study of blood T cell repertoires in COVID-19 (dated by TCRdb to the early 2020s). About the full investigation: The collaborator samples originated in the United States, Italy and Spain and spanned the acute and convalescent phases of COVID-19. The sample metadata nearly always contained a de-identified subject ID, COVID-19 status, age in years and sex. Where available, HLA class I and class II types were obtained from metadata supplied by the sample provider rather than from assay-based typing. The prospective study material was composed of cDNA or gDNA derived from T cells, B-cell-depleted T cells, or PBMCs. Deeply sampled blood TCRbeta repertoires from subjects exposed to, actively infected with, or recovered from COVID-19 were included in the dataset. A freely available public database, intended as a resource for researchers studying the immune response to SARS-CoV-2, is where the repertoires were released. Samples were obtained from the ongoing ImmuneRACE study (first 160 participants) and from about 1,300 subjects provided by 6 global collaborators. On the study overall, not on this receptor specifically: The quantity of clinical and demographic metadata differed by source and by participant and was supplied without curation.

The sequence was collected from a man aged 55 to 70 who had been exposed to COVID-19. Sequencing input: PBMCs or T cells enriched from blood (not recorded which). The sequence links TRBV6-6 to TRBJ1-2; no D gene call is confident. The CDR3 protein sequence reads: CASTSGFNYGYTF. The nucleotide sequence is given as TGTGCCAGCACCTCGGGGTTTAACTATGGCTACACCTTC.